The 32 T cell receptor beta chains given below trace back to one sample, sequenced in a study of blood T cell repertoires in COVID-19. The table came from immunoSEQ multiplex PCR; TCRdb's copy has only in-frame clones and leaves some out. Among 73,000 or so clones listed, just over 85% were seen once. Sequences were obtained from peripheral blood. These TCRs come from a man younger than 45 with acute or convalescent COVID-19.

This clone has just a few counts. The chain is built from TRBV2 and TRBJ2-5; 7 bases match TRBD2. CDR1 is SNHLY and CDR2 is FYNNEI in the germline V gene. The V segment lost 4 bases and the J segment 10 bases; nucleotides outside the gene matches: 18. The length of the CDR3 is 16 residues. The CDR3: CASSVGNLRLPGGQYF. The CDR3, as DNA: TGTGCCAGCAGTGTTGGGAACTTACGACTCCCGGGGGGCCAGTACTTC.

The CDR3 is CASINPAGVPYEQFF. The DNA for the CDR3 is TGTGCCAGCATCAACCCCGCGGGAGTACCGTATGAGCAGTTCTTC. This rearrangement joins TRBV28 to TRBJ2-1, with TRBD2 matching 7 bases. V shed 7 bases, J shed 8 bases, and the junction held 14 bases outside the gene matches. The CDR3 has 15 residues. CDR1 is MDHEN and CDR2 is SYDVKM in the germline V gene.

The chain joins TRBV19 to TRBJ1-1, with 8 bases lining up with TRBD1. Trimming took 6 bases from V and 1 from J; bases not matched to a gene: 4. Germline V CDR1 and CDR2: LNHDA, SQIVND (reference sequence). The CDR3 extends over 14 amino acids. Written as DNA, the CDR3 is TGTGCCAGTAGCCAAGGACAGGGGAACACTGAAGCTTTCTTT. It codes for CASSQGQGNTEAFF.

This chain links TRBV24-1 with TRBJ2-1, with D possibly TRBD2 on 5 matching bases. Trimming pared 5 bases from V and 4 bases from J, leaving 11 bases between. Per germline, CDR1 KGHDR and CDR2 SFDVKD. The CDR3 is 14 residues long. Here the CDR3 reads CATSGDYDYNEQFF. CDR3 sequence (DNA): TGTGCCACCAGTGGAGACTATGATTACAATGAGCAGTTCTTC.

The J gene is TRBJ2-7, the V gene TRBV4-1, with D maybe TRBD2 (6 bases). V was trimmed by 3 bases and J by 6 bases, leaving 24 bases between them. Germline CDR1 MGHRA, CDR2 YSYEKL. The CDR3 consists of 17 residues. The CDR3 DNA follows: TGCGCCAGCAGCCAGATCTTGAAACGGGGGTCGGAGGCCGAGCAGTACTTC. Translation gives CASSQILKRGSEAEQYF.

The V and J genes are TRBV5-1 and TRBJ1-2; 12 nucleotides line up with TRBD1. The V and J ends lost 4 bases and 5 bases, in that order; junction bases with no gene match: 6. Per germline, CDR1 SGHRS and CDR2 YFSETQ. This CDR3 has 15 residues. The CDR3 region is CASSPGTGGDYGYTF. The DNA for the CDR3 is TGCGCCAGCAGCCCCGGGACAGGGGGCGATTATGGCTACACCTTC. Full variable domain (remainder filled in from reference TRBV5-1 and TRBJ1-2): KAGVTQTPRYLIKTRGQQVTLSCSPISGHRSVSWYQQTPGQGLQFLFEYFSETQRNKGNFPGRFSGRQFSNSRSEMNVSTLELGDSALYLCASSPGTGGDYGYTFGSGTRLTVV.

The CDR3 coding sequence is TGCGCCAGCAGCCAGACCTGGACTAGCGGGAGGGCCACATCCTACGAGCAGTACTTC. This codes for CASSQTWTSGRATSYEQYF. V gene TRBV4-3 combines with J gene TRBJ2-7, with 15 bases identical to TRBD2. V dropped 3 bases and J dropped 1; count of bases not matched to a gene: 10. CDR1 and CDR2 from the germline V gene are LGHNA and YSLEER. The CDR3 is 19 amino acids.

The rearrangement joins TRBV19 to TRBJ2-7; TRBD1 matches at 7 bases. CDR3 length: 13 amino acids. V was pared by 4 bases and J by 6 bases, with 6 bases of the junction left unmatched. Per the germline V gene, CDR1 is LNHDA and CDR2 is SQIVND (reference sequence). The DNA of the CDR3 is TGTGCCAGTAGTAAAAGGGGGCCCCGCGAGCAGTACTTC. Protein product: CASSKRGPREQYF.

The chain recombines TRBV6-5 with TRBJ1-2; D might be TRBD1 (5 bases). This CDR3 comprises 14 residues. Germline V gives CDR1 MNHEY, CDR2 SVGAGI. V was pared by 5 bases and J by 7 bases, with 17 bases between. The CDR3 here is CASSRDARVFGYTF. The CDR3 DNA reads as TGTGCCAGCAGTCGCGACGCCAGGGTCTTTGGCTACACCTTC.

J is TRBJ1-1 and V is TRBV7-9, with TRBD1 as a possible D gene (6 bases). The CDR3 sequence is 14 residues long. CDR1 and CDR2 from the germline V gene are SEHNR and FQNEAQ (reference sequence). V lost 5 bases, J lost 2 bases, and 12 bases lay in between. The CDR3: CASSLSRGNTEAFF. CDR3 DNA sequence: TGTGCCAGCAGCCTGAGCAGGGGCAACACTGAAGCTTTCTTT. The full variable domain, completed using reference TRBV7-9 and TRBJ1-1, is DTGVSQNPRHKITKRGQNVTFRCDPISEHNRLYWYRQTLGQGPEFLTYFQNEAQLEKSRLLSDRFSAERPKGSFSTLEIQRTEQGDSAMYLCASSLSRGNTEAFFGQGTRLTVV.

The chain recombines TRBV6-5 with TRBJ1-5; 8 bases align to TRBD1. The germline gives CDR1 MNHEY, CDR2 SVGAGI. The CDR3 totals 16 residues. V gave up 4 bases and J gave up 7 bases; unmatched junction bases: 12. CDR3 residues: CASSLFKGQVGQPQHF. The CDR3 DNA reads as TGTGCCAGCAGTTTATTTAAGGGACAGGTTGGCCAGCCCCAGCATTTT.

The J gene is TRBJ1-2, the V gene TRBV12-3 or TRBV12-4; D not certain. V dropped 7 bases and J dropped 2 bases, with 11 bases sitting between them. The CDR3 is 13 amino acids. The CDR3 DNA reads TGTGCCAGCACGAGATCGTCCAACTATGGCTACACCTTC. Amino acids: CASTRSSNYGYTF.

CDR3 DNA sequence: TGTGCCAGCAGTCCAAGGGGACTAGCGGGACGGGGAGCACCCACAGATACGCAGTATTTT. Translation gives CASSPRGLAGRGAPTDTQYF. This chain joins TRBV28 and TRBJ2-3; 13 bases fit TRBD2. The trim removed 5 bases at V and 2 bases at J, leaving 16 bases unmatched. Germline V gene data show CDR1 as MDHEN and CDR2 as SYDVKM. The CDR3 contains 20 residues. Combining the CDR3 with reference TRBV28 and TRBJ2-3 gives the whole variable domain DVKVTQSSRYLVKRTGEKVFLECVQDMDHENMFWYRQDPGLGLRLIYFSYDVKMKEKGDIPEGYSVSREKKERFSLILESASTNQTSMYLCASSPRGLAGRGAPTDTQYFGPGTRLTVL.

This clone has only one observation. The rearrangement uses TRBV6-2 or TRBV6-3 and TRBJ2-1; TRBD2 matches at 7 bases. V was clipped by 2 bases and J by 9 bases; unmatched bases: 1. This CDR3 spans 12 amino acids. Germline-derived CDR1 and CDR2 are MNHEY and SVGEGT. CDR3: CASSYGGSEQFF. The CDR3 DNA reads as TGTGCCAGCAGTTACGGCGGGAGTGAGCAGTTCTTC.

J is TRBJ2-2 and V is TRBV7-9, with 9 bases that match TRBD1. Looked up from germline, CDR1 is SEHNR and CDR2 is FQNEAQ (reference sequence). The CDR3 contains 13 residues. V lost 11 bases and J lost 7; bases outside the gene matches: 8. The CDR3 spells CAGEQGASGELFF. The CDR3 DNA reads TGTGCCGGGGAACAGGGGGCGAGCGGGGAGCTGTTTTTT.

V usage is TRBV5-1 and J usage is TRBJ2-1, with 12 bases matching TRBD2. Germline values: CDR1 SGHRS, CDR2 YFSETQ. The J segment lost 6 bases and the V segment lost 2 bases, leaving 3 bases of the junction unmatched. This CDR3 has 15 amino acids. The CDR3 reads CASSFTTSGSNEQFF. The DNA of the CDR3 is TGCGCCAGCAGCTTTACGACTAGCGGGAGCAATGAGCAGTTCTTC.

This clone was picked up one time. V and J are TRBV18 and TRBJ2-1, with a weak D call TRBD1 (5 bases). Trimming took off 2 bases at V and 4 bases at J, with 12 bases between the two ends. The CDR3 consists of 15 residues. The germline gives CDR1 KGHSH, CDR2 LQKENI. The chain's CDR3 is CASSPNRQAYNEQFF. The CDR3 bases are TGTGCCAGCTCACCAAACAGGCAGGCATACAATGAGCAGTTCTTC.

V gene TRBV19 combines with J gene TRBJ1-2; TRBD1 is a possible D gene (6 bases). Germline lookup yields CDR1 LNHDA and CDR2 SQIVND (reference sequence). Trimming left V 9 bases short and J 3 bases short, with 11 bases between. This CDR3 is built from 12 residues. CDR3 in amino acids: CASAGQYYGYTF. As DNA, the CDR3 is TGTGCCAGCGCTGGACAGTACTATGGCTACACCTTC.

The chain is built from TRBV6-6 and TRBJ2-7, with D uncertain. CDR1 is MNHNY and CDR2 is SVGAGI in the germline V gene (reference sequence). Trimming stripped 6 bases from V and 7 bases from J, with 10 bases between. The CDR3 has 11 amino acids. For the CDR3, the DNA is TGTGCCAGCAGGTCGACATGGGAGCAGTACTTC. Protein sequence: CASRSTWEQYF.

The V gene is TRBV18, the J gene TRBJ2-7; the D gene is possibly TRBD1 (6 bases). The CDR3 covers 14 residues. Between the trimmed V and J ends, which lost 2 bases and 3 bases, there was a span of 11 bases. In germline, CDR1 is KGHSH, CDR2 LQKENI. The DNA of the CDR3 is TGTGCCAGCTCACCAAATACAGGGATCTACGAGCAGTACTTC. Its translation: CASSPNTGIYEQYF. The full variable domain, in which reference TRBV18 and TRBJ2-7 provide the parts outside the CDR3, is NAGVMQNPRHLVRRRGQEARLRCSPMKGHSHVYWYRQLPEEGLKFMVYLQKENIIDESGMPKERFSAEFPKEGPSILRIQQVVRGDSAAYFCASSPNTGIYEQYFGPGTRLTVT.

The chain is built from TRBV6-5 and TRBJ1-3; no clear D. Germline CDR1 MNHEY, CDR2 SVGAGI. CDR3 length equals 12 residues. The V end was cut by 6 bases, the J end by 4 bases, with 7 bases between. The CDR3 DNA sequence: TGTGCCAGCAGAAGAGGGGGAAACACCATATATTTT. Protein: CASRRGGNTIYF.

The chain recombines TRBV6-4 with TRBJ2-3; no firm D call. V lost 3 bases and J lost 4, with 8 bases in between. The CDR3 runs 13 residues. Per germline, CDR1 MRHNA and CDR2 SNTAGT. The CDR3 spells CASSDHLSDTQYF. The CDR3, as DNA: TGTGCCAGCAGTGATCATTTGTCAGATACGCAGTATTTT.

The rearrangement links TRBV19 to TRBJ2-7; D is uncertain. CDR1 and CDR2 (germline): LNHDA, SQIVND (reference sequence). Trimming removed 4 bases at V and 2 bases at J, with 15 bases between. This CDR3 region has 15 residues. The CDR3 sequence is CASSRLASPPYEQYF. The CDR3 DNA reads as TGTGCCAGTAGTAGGTTAGCCAGCCCACCCTACGAGCAGTACTTC.

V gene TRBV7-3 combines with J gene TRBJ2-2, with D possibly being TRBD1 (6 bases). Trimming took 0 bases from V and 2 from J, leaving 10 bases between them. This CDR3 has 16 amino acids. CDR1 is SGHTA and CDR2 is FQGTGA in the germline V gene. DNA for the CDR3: TGTGCCAGCAGCTTAACCAGGGGTAGTAACACCGGGGAGCTGTTTTTT. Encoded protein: CASSLTRGSNTGELFF.

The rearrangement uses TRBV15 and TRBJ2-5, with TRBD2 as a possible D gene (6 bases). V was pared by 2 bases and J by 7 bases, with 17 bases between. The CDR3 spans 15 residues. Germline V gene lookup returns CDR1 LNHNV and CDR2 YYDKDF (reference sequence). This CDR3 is CATSRLRDSWATQYF. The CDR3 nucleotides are TGTGCCACCAGCAGACTCCGGGACTCCTGGGCGACCCAGTACTTC.

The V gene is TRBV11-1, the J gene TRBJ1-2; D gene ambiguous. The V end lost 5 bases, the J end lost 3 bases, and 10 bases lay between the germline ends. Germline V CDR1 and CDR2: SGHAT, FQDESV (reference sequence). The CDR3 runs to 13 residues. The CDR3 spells CASSHSADYGYTF. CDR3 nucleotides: TGTGCCAGCAGCCATTCAGCGGACTATGGCTACACCTTC.

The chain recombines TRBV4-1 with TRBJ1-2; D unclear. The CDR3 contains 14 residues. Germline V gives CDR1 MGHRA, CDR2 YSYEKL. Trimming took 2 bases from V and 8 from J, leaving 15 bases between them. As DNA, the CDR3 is TGCGCCAGCAGCCAACCTGTCTCGCGGGGAGGCTACACCTTC. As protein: CASSQPVSRGGYTF.

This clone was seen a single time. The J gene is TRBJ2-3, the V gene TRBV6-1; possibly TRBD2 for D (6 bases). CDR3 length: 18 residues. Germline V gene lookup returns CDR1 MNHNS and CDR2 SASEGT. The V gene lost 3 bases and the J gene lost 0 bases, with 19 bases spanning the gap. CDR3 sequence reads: CASSDGGGYPLSTDTQYF. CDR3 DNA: TGTGCCAGCAGTGACGGGGGAGGATACCCTCTTAGCACAGATACGCAGTATTTT.

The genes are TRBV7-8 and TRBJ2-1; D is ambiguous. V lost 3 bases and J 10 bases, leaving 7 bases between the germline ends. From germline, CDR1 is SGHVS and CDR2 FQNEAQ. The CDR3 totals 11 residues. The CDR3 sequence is CASSFDREQFF. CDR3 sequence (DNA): TGTGCCAGCAGCTTTGATCGGGAGCAGTTCTTC. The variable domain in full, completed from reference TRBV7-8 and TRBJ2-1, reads GAGVSQSPRYKVAKRGQDVALRCDPISGHVSLFWYQQALGQGPEFLTYFQNEAQLDKSGLPSDRFFAERPEGSVSTLKIQRTQQEDSAVYLCASSFDREQFFGPGTRLTVL.

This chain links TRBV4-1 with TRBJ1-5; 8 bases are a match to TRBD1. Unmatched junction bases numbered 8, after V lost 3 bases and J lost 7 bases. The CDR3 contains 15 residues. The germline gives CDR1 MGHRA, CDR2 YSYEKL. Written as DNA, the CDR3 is TGCGCCAGCAGCCACGTTGACAGGGGAAGACAGCCCCAGCATTTT. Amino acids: CASSHVDRGRQPQHF.

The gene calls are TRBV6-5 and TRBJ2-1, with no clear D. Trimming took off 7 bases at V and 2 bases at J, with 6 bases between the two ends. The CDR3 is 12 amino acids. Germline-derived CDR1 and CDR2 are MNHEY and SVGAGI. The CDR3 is CASMAAYNEQFF. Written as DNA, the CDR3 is TGTGCCAGCATGGCCGCCTACAATGAGCAGTTCTTC.

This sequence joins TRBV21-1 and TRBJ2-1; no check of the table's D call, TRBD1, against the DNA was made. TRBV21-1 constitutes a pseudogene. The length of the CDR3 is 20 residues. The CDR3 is CASSKWTGQGIRSSYNEQFF. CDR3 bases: TGTGCCAGCAGCAAATGGACGGGACAGGGGATAAGGAGCTCCTACAATGAGCAGTTCTTC.